The T cell receptor beta chain described here comes from a study of CD8 T cells in Susac syndrome. Broader study findings: The study conceded that its TCR sequencing and HLA analysis involved relatively few individuals.

Germline CDR1 reads SGDLS; CDR2 reads YYNGEE. CDR3 length: 16 amino acids. High-throughput TCR beta sequencing covered peripheral CD8+ and CD4+ T cells. Healthy donors acted as controls, with matching for age and sex. While CD8+ and CD4+ T cells were isolated negatively, TEMRA cells were enriched by FACS. Details on this clonotype: Its matching antigen is unknown. At one end, the junction sequence differs from germline, possibly due to a read error.

Reverse transcription of roughly 0.5 to 1 ug RNA used random hexamers. TCRdb redid the calling of the immunoSEQ multiplex PCR reads with MiXCR, one entry per CDR3 protein. Among about 60,000 distinct CDR3 sequences, roughly 92% were seen once, and the ten largest hold 0.2%. J is TRBJ2-3 and V is TRBV9, with 11 bases that match TRBD2. Sequencing was done on a sample of CD8+ T cells from PBMCs. The origin of this receptor is a human donor in good health. For the CDR3, the DNA is TGTGCCGGCAGCGTCTCTAGCGGGGGGCCCACAGATACGCAGTATTTT. Protein sequence: CAGSVSSGGPTDTQYF.